Listed below are T cell receptor beta chains from one sample, sequenced in a study of spatial heterogeneity in lung cancer. Each CDR3 protein gets one entry after TCRdb re-called the 5' RACE reads with MiXCR. The sample includes tens of thousands of distinct CDR3 sequences, approximately 12% of them seen just once. Material: PBMCs, obtained at surgery. The receptor source for this set is a male donor with early-stage non-small cell lung cancer. CDR3s leave out the opening cysteine and the closing phenylalanine or tryptophan. The order of the fields is clone size, V gene, D gene, J gene, CDR3 protein. A D gene is named only where the DNA matches it firmly. Clone size is given for some rows only: seen once, a few or many times, or a class if the clone is expanded.

abundance: few
v_gene: TRBV19
d_gene: NA
j_gene: TRBJ1-2
CDR3aa: ASTMGHRFGYT

abundance: NA
v_gene: TRBV12-3/TRBV12-4
d_gene: NA
j_gene: TRBJ2-3
CDR3aa: ASSFGRADTQY

abundance: many
v_gene: TRBV12-3/TRBV12-4
d_gene: NA
j_gene: TRBJ2-1
CDR3aa: ASSRTLYNEQF

abundance: NA
v_gene: TRBV9
d_gene: TRBD1
j_gene: TRBJ1-1
CDR3aa: ASSFQGADEAF

abundance: many
v_gene: TRBV7-9
d_gene: TRBD2
j_gene: TRBJ2-5
CDR3aa: ASSFGEGRETQY

abundance: many
v_gene: TRBV29-1
d_gene: NA
j_gene: TRBJ2-3
CDR3aa: SEKAGVGTDTQY

abundance: few
v_gene: TRBV10-3
d_gene: TRBD2
j_gene: TRBJ2-7
CDR3aa: AISPGTSVLDEQY

abundance: few
v_gene: TRBV7-9
d_gene: NA
j_gene: TRBJ2-7
CDR3aa: ASSSPVHGNEQY

abundance: NA
v_gene: TRBV12-3/TRBV12-4
d_gene: TRBD2
j_gene: TRBJ2-3
CDR3aa: ASSFYGTSGEGEIRTQY

abundance: many
v_gene: TRBV7-2
d_gene: NA
j_gene: TRBJ1-1
CDR3aa: ASSLDRNTEAF

abundance: NA
v_gene: TRBV5-1
d_gene: TRBD2
j_gene: TRBJ2-3
CDR3aa: ASSLTAGSTDTQY

abundance: NA
v_gene: TRBV5-4
d_gene: NA
j_gene: TRBJ1-2
CDR3aa: ASSSDSFYGYT

abundance: many
v_gene: TRBV10-3
d_gene: TRBD2
j_gene: TRBJ2-1
CDR3aa: AISEPTSGRVGEQF

abundance: few
v_gene: TRBV30
d_gene: NA
j_gene: TRBJ1-4
CDR3aa: AWSQSREKLF

abundance: NA
v_gene: TRBV7-6
d_gene: NA
j_gene: TRBJ1-3
CDR3aa: ASSSFGRTTSDSGNTIY

abundance: many
v_gene: TRBV6-2/TRBV6-3
d_gene: NA
j_gene: TRBJ2-6
CDR3aa: ASRISGSGANVLT

abundance: few
v_gene: TRBV20-1
d_gene: TRBD1
j_gene: TRBJ2-7
CDR3aa: SAEDRVTHEQY

abundance: NA
v_gene: TRBV5-5
d_gene: NA
j_gene: TRBJ1-1
CDR3aa: ASSFPHPPRSEAF

abundance: few
v_gene: TRBV18
d_gene: NA
j_gene: TRBJ1-1
CDR3aa: ASSPPEWTANTEAF

abundance: many
v_gene: TRBV10-3
d_gene: TRBD2
j_gene: TRBJ2-3
CDR3aa: AISESTSGGAADTQY

abundance: few
v_gene: TRBV6-2/TRBV6-3
d_gene: TRBD2
j_gene: TRBJ2-5
CDR3aa: ASSYGTSGARMETQY

abundance: NA
v_gene: TRBV27
d_gene: NA
j_gene: TRBJ2-1
CDR3aa: ASSWAGANNEQF

abundance: few
v_gene: TRBV29-1
d_gene: NA
j_gene: TRBJ1-1
CDR3aa: SVEQDTLSAF

abundance: NA
v_gene: TRBV6-6
d_gene: TRBD1
j_gene: TRBJ1-2
CDR3aa: ASPPPPGQGYGYT

abundance: NA
v_gene: TRBV6-2/TRBV6-3
d_gene: TRBD1
j_gene: TRBJ1-5
CDR3aa: ASLRGQTSNQPQH

abundance: many
v_gene: TRBV3-1
d_gene: NA
j_gene: TRBJ1-2
CDR3aa: ASSHRGDADYGYT

abundance: NA
v_gene: TRBV28
d_gene: TRBD1
j_gene: TRBJ1-2
CDR3aa: ASTRQGQNGYT

abundance: NA
v_gene: TRBV28
d_gene: NA
j_gene: TRBJ1-2
CDR3aa: ASRETANYGYT

abundance: NA
v_gene: TRBV4-2
d_gene: NA
j_gene: TRBJ1-4
CDR3aa: ASSQVAGSGEKLF

abundance: NA
v_gene: TRBV29-1
d_gene: TRBD2
j_gene: TRBJ2-5
CDR3aa: SVELAGGLRETQY

abundance: few
v_gene: TRBV30
d_gene: NA
j_gene: TRBJ1-2
CDR3aa: AWSGVNYGYT

abundance: NA
v_gene: TRBV6-2/TRBV6-3
d_gene: NA
j_gene: TRBJ2-7
CDR3aa: ASTSGPTYEQY

abundance: many
v_gene: TRBV10-1
d_gene: NA
j_gene: TRBJ2-3
CDR3aa: ASSESGTDTQY

abundance: few
v_gene: TRBV10-3
d_gene: TRBD1
j_gene: TRBJ1-2
CDR3aa: AISGQGNYGYT

abundance: few
v_gene: TRBV7-9
d_gene: NA
j_gene: TRBJ2-7
CDR3aa: ASSLMGEKGEQY